A single sample is the source of the 15 T cell receptor beta chains below, sequenced in a study of regulatory T cells in long-lasting Graves disease. Building the TCR beta libraries relied on iRepertoire HTBI primers, and CDR3 regions underwent Arm-PCR. MiXCR, applied by TCRdb to the multiplex PCR reads, yields one record per CDR3 protein. The table records nearly 350,000 distinct CDR3 sequences, 15% to 20% of them present only once. Specified time point: persistent/refractory GD, antithyroid drugs over 5 years with positive TRAb. The TCR library was made from RNA extracted from PBMCs. The input for sequencing was peripheral blood mononuclear cells (PBMCs), taken when the disease was refractory, from a patient treated with antithyroid drugs. These receptors were obtained from a female donor with Graves disease.

This clonotype was seen a few times. The chain uses TRBV27 and TRBJ2-7, with no clear D. CDR1 and CDR2 from the germline V gene are MNHEY and SMNVEV (reference sequence). With 4 bases removed from V and 1 base from J, the gap between germline ends came to 11 bases. The CDR3 consists of 14 residues. CDR3 residues: CASSYGEMSYEQYF. For the CDR3, the DNA is TGTGCCAGCAGTTATGGCGAGATGTCCTACGAGCAGTACTTC.

This clonotype came up many times. This sequence joins TRBV2 and TRBJ1-6, with 9 bases that match TRBD1. The CDR3 is made up of 14 amino acids. Trimming cost V 11 bases and J 4 bases; bases outside gene matches: 6. From germline, CDR1 is SNHLY and CDR2 FYNNEI. The CDR3 loop reads CAGGTGSYNSPLHF. The CDR3 region has the DNA TGTGCCGGAGGGACAGGGTCATATAATTCACCCCTCCACTTT.

This clonotype was detected ten times or more. The rearrangement links TRBV2 to TRBJ1-5; no definite D call. This CDR3 contains 13 residues. Trimming shortened V by 7 bases and J by 6 bases, and 13 bases separated the two germline ends. Germline V gene sequence: CDR1 SNHLY, CDR2 FYNNEI. CDR3 DNA: TGTGCCAGCACCGAATTTATGGGTCAGCCCCAGCATTTT. Protein sequence: CASTEFMGQPQHF.

V is TRBV4-1 and J is TRBJ1-2; 10 positions match TRBD1. The trim removed 1 base at V and 8 bases at J, leaving 4 bases unmatched. The CDR3 is 14 amino acids. Germline V gives CDR1 MGHRA, CDR2 YSYEKL. This CDR3 reads CASSQADRGQGYTF. DNA for the CDR3: TGCGCCAGCAGCCAAGCCGACAGGGGGCAAGGCTACACCTTC.

At least ten counts were recorded for this clonotype. The chain carries TRBV28 and TRBJ2-7; 9 nucleotides agree with TRBD2. Germline assignment: CDR1 MDHEN and CDR2 SYDVKM. The CDR3 runs to 12 residues. The V segment lost 8 bases and the J segment 4 bases; nucleotides outside the gene matches: 3. The CDR3: CASLGLAYEQYF. The DNA of the CDR3 is TGTGCCAGCCTGGGACTAGCATACGAGCAGTACTTC.

This clonotype has a count of ten or more. The J gene is TRBJ1-4, the V gene TRBV6-2 or TRBV6-3; D ambiguous. Germline V CDR1 and CDR2: MNHEY, SVGEGT. CDR3 length: 15 residues. Trimming shortened V by 2 bases and J by 7 bases, and 14 bases separated the two germline ends. Written as DNA, the CDR3 is TGTGCCAGCAGTTACCTAGGGTTGGCTCCTGAAAAACTGTTTTTT. This translates into CASSYLGLAPEKLFF.

As concerns this clonotype: This may come from a read error, since a much larger clone is one base off. The chain couples TRBV4-1 to TRBJ1-2; 7 bases agree with TRBD1. CDR1 and CDR2 (germline): MGHRA, YSYEKL. The CDR3 spans 16 residues. The CDR3: CASGQVETGQNYGYTF. In DNA, the CDR3 is TGCGCCAGCGGCCAAGTGGAGACGGGACAGAACTATGGCTACACCTTC.

The V and J genes are TRBV5-1 and TRBJ1-1, with D maybe TRBD1 (5 bases). The germline V and J ends were trimmed by 3 bases and 3 bases, with 9 bases remaining between them. Germline V gene sequence: CDR1 SGHRS, CDR2 YFSETQ. The CDR3 has 13 residues. Written as DNA, the CDR3 is TGCGCCAGCAGCTCTTGGGGGGACACTGAAGCTTTCTTT. Amino acid sequence: CASSSWGDTEAFF.

The CDR3 sequence is CASSEFAGFTEAFF. The CDR3 nucleotides read TGTGCCAGCAGTGAATTTGCGGGTTTCACTGAAGCTTTCTTT. This chain joins TRBV25-1 and TRBJ1-1; no reliable D call. The CDR3 totals 14 residues. CDR1 MGHDK and CDR2 SYGVNS come from the germline V gene. Trimming removed 1 base from V and 4 bases from J, with 10 bases in between.

The J gene is TRBJ2-5, the V gene TRBV7-9; 13 nucleotides line up with TRBD2. Germline V gene sequence: CDR1 SEHNR, CDR2 FQNEAQ (reference sequence). The CDR3 has 17 residues. After removal of 2 bases from V and 3 bases from J, the junction contained 6 bases not matched to a gene. The CDR3 loop reads CASSLYTSGGEKETQYF. The CDR3, as DNA: TGTGCCAGCAGCTTATATACTAGCGGGGGGGAAAAAGAGACCCAGTACTTC.

This clonotype was detected a few times. The gene calls are TRBV28 and TRBJ2-4; possible D gene TRBD1, 6 bases. The J call may be wrong; the DNA end is better matched by TRBJ2-1. This CDR3 is 12 amino acids long. Looked up from germline, CDR1 is MDHEN and CDR2 is SYDVKM. This CDR3 reads CASSPPGTEQFF. Written as DNA, the CDR3 is TGTGCCAGCAGCCCTCCCGGGACAGAGCAGTTCTTC.

This clonotype was observed a few times. The chain recombines TRBV29-1 with TRBJ2-4, with D maybe TRBD1 (5 bases). The CDR3 is made up of 12 amino acids. Per germline, CDR1 SQVTM and CDR2 ANQGSEA. Trimming removed 1 base at V and 6 bases at J, with 7 bases between. CDR3: CSVEGRANIQYF. CDR3 bases: TGCAGCGTTGAAGGCAGGGCAAACATTCAGTACTTC.

This clonotype appeared a few times. This rearrangement joins TRBV2 to TRBJ2-2; TRBD2 matches at 7 bases. The CDR3 is made up of 16 amino acids. The junction had 9 bases not matched to a gene; V was cut back by 2 bases and J by 6 bases. Germline V CDR1 and CDR2: SNHLY, FYNNEI. The CDR3 here is CASSEWEGLRSGELFF. Written as DNA, the CDR3 is TGTGCCAGCAGTGAATGGGAGGGTTTAAGATCCGGGGAGCTGTTTTTT.

The chain couples TRBV15 to TRBJ1-1; D remains unclear. V dropped 0 bases and J dropped 1 base, with 9 bases sitting between them. The CDR3 length is 15 residues. The germline CDR1 and CDR2 sequences are LNHNV and YYDKDF (reference sequence). The CDR3 DNA follows: TGTGCCACCAGCAGAGAGAGACACCCGAACACTGAAGCTTTCTTT. This encodes CATSRERHPNTEAFF.

The sample holds many counts of this clonotype. This chain connects TRBV20-1 to TRBJ1-4, with D uncertain. The CDR3 covers 14 residues. Trimming took off 3 bases at V and 7 bases at J, with 15 bases between the two ends. CDR1 is DFQATT and CDR2 is SNEGSKA in the germline V gene (reference sequence). CDR3 loop: CSARKAAGSEKLFF. The CDR3 DNA is TGCAGTGCTAGGAAAGCTGCGGGGAGTGAAAAACTGTTTTTT.